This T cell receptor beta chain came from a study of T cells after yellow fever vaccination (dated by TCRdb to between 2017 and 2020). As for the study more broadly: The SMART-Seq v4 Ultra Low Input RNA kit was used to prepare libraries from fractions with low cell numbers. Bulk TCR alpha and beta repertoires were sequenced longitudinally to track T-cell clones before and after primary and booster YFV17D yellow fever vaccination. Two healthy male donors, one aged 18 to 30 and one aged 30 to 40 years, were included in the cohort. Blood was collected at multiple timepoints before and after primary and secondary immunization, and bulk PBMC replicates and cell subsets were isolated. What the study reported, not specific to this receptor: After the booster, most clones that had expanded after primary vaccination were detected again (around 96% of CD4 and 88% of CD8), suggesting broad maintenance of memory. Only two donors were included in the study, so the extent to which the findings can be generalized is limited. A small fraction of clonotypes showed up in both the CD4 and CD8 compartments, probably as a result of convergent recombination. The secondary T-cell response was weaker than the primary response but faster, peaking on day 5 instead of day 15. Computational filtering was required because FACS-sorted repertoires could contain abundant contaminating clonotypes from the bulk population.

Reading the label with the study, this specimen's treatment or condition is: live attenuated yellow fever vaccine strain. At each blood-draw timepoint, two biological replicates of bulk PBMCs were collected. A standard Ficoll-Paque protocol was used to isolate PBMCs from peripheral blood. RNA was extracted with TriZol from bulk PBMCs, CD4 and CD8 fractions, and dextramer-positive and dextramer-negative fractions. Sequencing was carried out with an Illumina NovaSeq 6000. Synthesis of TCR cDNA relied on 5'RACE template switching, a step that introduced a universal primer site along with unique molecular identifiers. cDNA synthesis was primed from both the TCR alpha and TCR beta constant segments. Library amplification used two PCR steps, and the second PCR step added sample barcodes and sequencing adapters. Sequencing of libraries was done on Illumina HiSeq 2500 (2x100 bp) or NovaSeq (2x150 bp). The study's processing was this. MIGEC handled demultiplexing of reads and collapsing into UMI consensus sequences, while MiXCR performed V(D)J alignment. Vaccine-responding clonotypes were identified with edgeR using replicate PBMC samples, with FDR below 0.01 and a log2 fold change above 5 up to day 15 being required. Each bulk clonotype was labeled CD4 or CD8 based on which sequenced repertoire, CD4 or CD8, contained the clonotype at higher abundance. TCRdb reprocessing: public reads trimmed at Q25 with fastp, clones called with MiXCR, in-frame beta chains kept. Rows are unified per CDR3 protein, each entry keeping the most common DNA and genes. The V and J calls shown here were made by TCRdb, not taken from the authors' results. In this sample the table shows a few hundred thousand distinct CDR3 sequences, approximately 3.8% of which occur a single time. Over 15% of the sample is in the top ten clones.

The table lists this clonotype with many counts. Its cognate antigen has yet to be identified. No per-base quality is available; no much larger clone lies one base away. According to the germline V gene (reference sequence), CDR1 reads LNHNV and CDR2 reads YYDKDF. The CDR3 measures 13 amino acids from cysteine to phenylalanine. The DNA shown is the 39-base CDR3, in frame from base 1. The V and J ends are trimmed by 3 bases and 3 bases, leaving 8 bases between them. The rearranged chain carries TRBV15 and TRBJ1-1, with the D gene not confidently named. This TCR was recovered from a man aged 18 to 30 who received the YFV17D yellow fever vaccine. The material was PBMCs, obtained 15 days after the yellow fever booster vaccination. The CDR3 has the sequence CATSRQKYTEAFF. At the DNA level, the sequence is TGTGCCACCAGCAGGCAAAAGTACACTGAAGCTTTCTTT.